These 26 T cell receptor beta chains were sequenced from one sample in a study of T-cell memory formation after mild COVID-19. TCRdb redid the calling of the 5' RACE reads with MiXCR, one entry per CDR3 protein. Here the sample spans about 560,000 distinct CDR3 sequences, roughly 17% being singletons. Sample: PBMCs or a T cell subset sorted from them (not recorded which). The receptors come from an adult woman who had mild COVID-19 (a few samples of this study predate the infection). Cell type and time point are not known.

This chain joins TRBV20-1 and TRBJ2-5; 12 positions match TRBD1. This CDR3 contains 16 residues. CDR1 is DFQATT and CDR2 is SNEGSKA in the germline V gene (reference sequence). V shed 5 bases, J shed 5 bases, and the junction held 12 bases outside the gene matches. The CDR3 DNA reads TGCAGTGCTGCAGTGGCGGGACAGGGGGCATTCGAGACCCAGTACTTC. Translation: CSAAVAGQGAFETQYF.

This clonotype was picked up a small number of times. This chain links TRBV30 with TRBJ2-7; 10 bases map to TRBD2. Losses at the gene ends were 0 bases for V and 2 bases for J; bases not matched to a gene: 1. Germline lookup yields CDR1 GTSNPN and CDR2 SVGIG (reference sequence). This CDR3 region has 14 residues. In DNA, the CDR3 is TGTGCCTGGAGTGTAACTAGCGGGGCCTACGAGCAGTACTTC. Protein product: CAWSVTSGAYEQYF.

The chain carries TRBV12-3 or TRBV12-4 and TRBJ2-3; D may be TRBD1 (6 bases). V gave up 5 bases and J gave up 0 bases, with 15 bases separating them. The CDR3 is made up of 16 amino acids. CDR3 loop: CASSPRQGPSTDTQYF. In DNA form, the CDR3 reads TGTGCCAGCAGTCCTCGCCAGGGGCCAAGCACAGATACGCAGTATTTT.

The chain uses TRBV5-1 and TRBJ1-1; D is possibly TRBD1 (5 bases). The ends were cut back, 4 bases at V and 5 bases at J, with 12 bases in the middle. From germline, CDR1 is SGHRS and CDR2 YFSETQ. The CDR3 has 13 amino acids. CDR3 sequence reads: CASSEGTLTEAFF. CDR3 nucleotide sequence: TGCGCCAGCAGCGAGGGGACCCTTACTGAAGCTTTCTTT.

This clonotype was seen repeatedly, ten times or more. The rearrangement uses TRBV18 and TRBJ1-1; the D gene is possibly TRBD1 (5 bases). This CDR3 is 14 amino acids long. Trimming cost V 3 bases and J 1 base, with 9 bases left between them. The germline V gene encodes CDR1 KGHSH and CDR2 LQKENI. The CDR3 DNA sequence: TGTGCCAGCTCACCCGCGACAGCGAACACTGAAGCTTTCTTT. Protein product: CASSPATANTEAFF.

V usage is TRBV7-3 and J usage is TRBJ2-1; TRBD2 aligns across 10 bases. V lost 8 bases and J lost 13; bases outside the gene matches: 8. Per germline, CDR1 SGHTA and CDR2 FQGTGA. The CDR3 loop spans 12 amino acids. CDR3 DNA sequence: TGTGCCAGCTCAGGGAGCGGGGGGGTACAGTTCTTC. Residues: CASSGSGGVQFF.

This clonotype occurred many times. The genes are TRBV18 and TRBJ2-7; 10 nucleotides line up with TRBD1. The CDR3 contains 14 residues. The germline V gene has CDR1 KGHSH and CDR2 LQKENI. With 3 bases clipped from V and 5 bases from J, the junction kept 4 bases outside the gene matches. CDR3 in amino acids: CASSPGTGVDEQYF. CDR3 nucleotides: TGTGCCAGCTCACCTGGGACAGGGGTGGACGAGCAGTACTTC.

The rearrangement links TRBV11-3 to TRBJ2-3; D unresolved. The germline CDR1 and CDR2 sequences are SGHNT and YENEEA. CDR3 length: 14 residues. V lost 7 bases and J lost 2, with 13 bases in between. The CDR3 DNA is TGTGCCAGCACCCTCGGGCCTTCCACAGATACGCAGTATTTT. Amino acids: CASTLGPSTDTQYF.

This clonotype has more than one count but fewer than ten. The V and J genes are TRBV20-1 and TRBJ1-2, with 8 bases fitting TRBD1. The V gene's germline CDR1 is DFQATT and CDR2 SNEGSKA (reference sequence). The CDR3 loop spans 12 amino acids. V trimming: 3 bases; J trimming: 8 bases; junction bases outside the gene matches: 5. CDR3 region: CSASSDRGGYTF. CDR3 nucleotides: TGCAGTGCTAGTAGTGACAGGGGAGGCTACACCTTC.

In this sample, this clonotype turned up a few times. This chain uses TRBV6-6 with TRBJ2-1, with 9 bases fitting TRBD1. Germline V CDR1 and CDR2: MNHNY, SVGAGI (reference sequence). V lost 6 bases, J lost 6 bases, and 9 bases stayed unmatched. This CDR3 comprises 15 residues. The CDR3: CASRQPGQGINEQFF. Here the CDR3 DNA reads TGTGCCAGCAGACAACCGGGACAGGGCATCAATGAGCAGTTCTTC.

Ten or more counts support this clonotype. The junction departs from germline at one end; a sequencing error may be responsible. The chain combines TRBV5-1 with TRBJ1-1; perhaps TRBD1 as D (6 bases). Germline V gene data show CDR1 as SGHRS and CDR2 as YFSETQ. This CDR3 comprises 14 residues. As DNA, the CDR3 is TGTGCCAGCAGTTTGACAGGCGGCAACACTGAAGCTTTCTTT. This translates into CASSLTGGNTEAFF.

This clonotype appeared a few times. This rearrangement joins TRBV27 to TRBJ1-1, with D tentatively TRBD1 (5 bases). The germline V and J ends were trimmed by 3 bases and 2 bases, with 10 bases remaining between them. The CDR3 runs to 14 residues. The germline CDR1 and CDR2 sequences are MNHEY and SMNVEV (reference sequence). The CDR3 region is CASSFGGFNTEAFF. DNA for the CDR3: TGTGCCAGCAGTTTCGGGGGGTTTAACACTGAAGCTTTCTTT.

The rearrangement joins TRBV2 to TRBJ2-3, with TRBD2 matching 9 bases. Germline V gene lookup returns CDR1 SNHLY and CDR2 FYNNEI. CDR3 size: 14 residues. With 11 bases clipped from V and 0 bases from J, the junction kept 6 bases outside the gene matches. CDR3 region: CAPGAGGSTDTQYF. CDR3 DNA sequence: TGTGCCCCCGGCGCGGGAGGGAGCACAGATACGCAGTATTTT.

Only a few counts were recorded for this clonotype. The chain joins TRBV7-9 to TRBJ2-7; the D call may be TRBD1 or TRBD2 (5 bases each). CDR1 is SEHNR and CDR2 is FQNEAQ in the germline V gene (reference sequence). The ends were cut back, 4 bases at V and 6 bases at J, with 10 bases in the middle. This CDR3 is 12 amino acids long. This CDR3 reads CASSSGRIEQYF. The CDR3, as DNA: TGTGCCAGCAGCTCGGGACGGATCGAGCAGTACTTC.

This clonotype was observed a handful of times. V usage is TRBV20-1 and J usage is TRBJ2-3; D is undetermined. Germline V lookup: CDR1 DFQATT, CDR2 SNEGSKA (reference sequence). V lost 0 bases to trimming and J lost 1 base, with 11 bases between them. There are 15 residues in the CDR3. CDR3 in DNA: TGCAGTGCTAGAGAAGCGAGTCCACGCACAGATACGCAGTATTTT. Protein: CSAREASPRTDTQYF.

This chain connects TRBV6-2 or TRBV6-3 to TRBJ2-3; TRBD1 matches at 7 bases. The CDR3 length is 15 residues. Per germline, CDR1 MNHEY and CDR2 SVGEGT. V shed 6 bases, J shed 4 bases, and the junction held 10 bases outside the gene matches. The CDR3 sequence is CASSLQGSGADTQYF. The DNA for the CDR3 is TGTGCCAGCAGCTTACAGGGGAGTGGGGCAGATACGCAGTATTTT.

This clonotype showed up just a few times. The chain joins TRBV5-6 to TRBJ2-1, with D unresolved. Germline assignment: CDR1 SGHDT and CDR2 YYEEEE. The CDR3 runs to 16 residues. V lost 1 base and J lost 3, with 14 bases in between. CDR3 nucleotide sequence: TGTGCCAGCAGCTTGCCTTACCGAGGCGGCTACAATGAGCAGTTCTTC. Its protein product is CASSLPYRGGYNEQFF.

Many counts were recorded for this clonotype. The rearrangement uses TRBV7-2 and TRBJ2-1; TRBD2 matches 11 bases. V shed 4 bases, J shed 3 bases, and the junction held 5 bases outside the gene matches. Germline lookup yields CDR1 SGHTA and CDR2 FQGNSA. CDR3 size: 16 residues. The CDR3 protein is CASSYGLAGIYNEQFF. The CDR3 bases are TGTGCCAGCAGCTACGGACTAGCGGGCATCTACAATGAGCAGTTCTTC.

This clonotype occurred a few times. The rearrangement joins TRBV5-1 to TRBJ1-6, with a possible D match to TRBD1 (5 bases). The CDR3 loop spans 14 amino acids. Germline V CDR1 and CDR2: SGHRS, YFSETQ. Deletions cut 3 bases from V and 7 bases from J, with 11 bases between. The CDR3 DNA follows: TGCGCCAGCAGCTCGACCGACAGAAATTCACCCCTCCACTTT. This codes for CASSSTDRNSPLHF.

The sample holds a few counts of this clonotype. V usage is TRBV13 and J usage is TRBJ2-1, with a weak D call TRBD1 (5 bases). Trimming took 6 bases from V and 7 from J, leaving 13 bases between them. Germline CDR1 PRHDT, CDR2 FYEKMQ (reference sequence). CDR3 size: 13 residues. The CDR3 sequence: CASSIKGANEQFF. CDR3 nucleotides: TGTGCCAGCAGTATAAAAGGGGCTAATGAGCAGTTCTTC. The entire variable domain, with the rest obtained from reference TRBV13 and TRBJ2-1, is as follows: AAGVIQSPRHLIKEKRETATLKCYPIPRHDTVYWYQQGPGQDPQFLISFYEKMQSDKGSIPDRFSAQQFSDYHSELNMSSLELGDSALYFCASSIKGANEQFFGPGTRLTVL.

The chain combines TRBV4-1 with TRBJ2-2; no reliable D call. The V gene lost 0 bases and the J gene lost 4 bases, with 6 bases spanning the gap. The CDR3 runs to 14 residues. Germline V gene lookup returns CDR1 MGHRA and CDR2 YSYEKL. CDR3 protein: CASSQEPSTGELFF. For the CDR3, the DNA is TGCGCCAGCAGCCAAGAGCCCAGCACCGGGGAGCTGTTTTTT.

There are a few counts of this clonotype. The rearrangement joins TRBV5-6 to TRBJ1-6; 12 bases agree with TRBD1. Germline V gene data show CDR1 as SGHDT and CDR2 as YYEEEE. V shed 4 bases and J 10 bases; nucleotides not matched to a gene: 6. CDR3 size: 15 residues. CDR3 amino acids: CASSVGQGARSPLHF. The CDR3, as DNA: TGTGCCAGCAGCGTGGGACAGGGGGCGCGATCACCCCTCCACTTT. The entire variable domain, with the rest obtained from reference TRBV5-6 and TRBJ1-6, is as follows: DAGVTQSPTHLIKTRGQQVTLRCSPKSGHDTVSWYQQALGQGPQFIFQYYEEEERQRGNFPDRFSGHQFPNYSSELNVNALLLGDSALYLCASSVGQGARSPLHFGNGTRLTVT.

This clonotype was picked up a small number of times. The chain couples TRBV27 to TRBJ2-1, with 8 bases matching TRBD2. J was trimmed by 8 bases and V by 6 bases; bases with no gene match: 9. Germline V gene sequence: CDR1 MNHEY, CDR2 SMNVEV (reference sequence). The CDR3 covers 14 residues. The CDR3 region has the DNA TGTGCCAGCAGAAAGCGGGAGTGGGGCCATGAGCAGTTCTTC. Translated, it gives CASRKREWGHEQFF.

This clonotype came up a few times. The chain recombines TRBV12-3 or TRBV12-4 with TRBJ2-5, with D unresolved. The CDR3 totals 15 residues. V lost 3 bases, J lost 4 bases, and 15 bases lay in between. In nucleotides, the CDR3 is TGTGCCAGCAGTTTTAGCAGGCAATTGATAGAGACCCAGTACTTC. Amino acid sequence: CASSFSRQLIETQYF.

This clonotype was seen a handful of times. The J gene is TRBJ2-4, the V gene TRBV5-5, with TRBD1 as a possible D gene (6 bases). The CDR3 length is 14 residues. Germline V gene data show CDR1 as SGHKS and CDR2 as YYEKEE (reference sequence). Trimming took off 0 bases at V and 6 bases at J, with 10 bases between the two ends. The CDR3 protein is CASSLVQQGNIQYF. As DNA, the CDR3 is TGTGCCAGCAGCTTGGTACAACAGGGAAACATTCAGTACTTC.

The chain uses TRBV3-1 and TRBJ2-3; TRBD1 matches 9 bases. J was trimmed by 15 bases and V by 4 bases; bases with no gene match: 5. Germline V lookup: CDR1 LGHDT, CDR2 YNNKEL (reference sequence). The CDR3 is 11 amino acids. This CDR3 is CASSPGTGSYF. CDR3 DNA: TGTGCCAGCAGCCCCGGGACAGGGTCCTATTTT.